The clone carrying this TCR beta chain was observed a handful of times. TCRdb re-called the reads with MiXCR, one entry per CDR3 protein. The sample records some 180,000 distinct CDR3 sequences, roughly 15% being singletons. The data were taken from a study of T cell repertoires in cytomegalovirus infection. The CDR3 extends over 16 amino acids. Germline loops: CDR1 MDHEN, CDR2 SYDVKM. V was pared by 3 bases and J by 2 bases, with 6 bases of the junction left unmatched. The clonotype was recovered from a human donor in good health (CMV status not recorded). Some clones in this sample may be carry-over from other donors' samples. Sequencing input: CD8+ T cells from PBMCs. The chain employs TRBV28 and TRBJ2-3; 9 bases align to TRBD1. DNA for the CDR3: TGTGCCAGCAGTTTGTCCGGGACAGGGTTCACAGATACGCAGTATTTT. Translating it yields CASSLSGTGFTDTQYF.